This TCR beta chain was obtained from a study of long-term antiretroviral therapy in people with HIV. V lost 4 bases and J lost 5; bases outside the gene matches: 9. Germline V gene lookup returns CDR1 SEHNR and CDR2 FQNEAQ (reference sequence). There are 16 residues in the CDR3. Study findings and constraints: Dominance of pre-ART expanded clones persisted, fluctuating and often declining after ART. CDR3 length ranges were narrower in HIV repertoires than in controls.

Version v3.0 of the immunoSEQ assay ran at survey level. The repertoire was sequenced with immunoSEQ multiplex PCR; TCRdb's copy has only in-frame clones and lacks some. The sample has about 35,000 clones, 80% to 90% seen once; the top ten hold roughly a tenth. Details on this clone: Antigen unknown.

The chain combines TRBV7-9 with TRBJ2-7; 12 bases are a match to TRBD1. The sample was unsorted PBMCs, taken 2.2 years after starting antiretroviral therapy. This TCR was recovered from a man aged 18 to 30 with HIV. For the CDR3, the DNA is TGTGCCAGCAGCTATGTTCCGGGACAGGGGGCCCACGAGCAGTACTTC. This gives the protein CASSYVPGQGAHEQYF. Using reference TRBV7-9 and TRBJ2-7 for the parts outside the CDR3, the full variable domain is DTGVSQNPRHKITKRGQNVTFRCDPISEHNRLYWYRQTLGQGPEFLTYFQNEAQLEKSRLLSDRFSAERPKGSFSTLEIQRTEQGDSAMYLCASSYVPGQGAHEQYFGPGTRLTVT.